This T cell receptor (beta chain) was recorded in a study of read filtering for tumor transcriptome and immune sequencing. Findings and limits, study-wide: RNA-seq captured clonotypes less deeply and reliably than IR-seq. This fraction held mixed bone marrow immune cells after CD138-negative sorting.

Losses at the gene ends were 5 bases for V and 7 bases for J; bases not matched to a gene: 7. The length of the CDR3 is 12 residues. Germline values: CDR1 DFQATT, CDR2 SNEGSKA (reference sequence). This clonotype was counted ten times or more. No antigen is known for it. This library used approximately 370 ng RNA and molecular barcoded adaptors spanning alpha/delta and beta/gamma chains. MiXCR was run by TCRdb on the reads, yielding one entry per CDR3 protein. This sample has about 86,000 distinct CDR3 sequences; more than 9% occur once, and the top ten carry under 15%. Every patient had bone marrow sampled while the disease was active.

This chain joins TRBV20-1 and TRBJ2-7; 8 nucleotides line up with TRBD1. The clonotype was recovered from a donor at least 40 years old with multiple myeloma. The sequenced sample consisted of a population of CD138-negative cells sorted from bone marrow. The CDR3 DNA follows: TGCAGTGCTTATACCGGGACAGGAGAGCAGTACTTC. This encodes CSAYTGTGEQYF.